These 11 T cell receptor beta chains came from one sample sequenced in a study of radiation and T cells in renal cell carcinoma. TCRdb keeps only in-frame clones here, not all; method: immunoSEQ multiplex PCR. The data hold 95,000 to 150,000 clones, with roughly four fifths observed a single time. Time point: baseline pretreatment blood. As for treatment: 15 Gy SBRT to primary tumor, nephrectomy 4 weeks later. The sample was blood, taken from a patient whose treatment included radiotherapy and nephrectomy. The source is a woman between 55 and 75 years old with renal cell carcinoma.

This sequence joins TRBV4-2 and TRBJ2-4; 8 bases fit TRBD1. Germline CDR1 is LGHNA and CDR2 is YNFKEQ. The CDR3 runs to 15 residues. The J segment lost 2 bases and the V segment lost 5 bases, leaving 5 bases of the junction unmatched. For the CDR3, the DNA is TGTGCCAGCAGCGACAGGGGCCTGTCCAAAAACATTCAGTACTTC. It translates to CASSDRGLSKNIQYF.

V gene TRBV5-6 combines with J gene TRBJ1-6; perhaps TRBD1 as D (5 bases). CDR1 SGHDT and CDR2 YYEEEE come from the germline V gene. With 0 bases removed from V and 2 bases from J, the gap between germline ends came to 9 bases. The CDR3 extends over 16 amino acids. In DNA, the CDR3 is TGTGCCAGCAGCTTGGTAACAGGTCCCTATAATTCACCCCTCCACTTT. Its translation: CASSLVTGPYNSPLHF.

This clone has only one observation. The chain has TRBV29-1 and TRBJ1-1; no definite D call. Germline V gene data show CDR1 as SQVTM and CDR2 as ANQGSEA. The CDR3 runs to 12 residues. V gave up 7 bases and J gave up 0 bases, with 9 bases separating them. CDR3 in amino acids: CSDGLLNTEAFF. CDR3 DNA sequence: TGCAGCGACGGACTCCTGAACACTGAAGCTTTCTTT.

The chain employs TRBV28 and TRBJ1-4; tentative D call: TRBD1 (6 bases). The germline V gene encodes CDR1 MDHEN and CDR2 SYDVKM. The ends were cut back, 5 bases at V and 3 bases at J, with 16 bases in the middle. This CDR3 comprises 16 residues. The CDR3 nucleotides read TGTGCCAGCAGTCCGTGGGGGGCTCGGGCTAATGAAAAACTGTTTTTT. Its protein is CASSPWGARANEKLFF.

The chain employs TRBV11-2 and TRBJ2-7; possibly TRBD1 for D (5 bases). Trimming shortened V by 5 bases and J by 0 bases, and 11 bases separated the two germline ends. This CDR3 is built from 14 residues. Germline V gene sequence: CDR1 SGHAT, CDR2 FQNNGV. The CDR3 spells CASSPDTFSYEQYF. CDR3 DNA sequence: TGTGCCAGCAGCCCGGACACATTCTCCTACGAGCAGTACTTC.

This clone has a handful of counts. The gene calls are TRBV27 and TRBJ1-1; D gene ambiguous. Trimming left V 2 bases short and J 1 base short, with 5 bases between. Germline V gene lookup returns CDR1 MNHEY and CDR2 SMNVEV (reference sequence). The CDR3 loop spans 13 amino acids. The CDR3 DNA reads TGTGCCAGCAGTTTAGGTGCGAACACTGAAGCTTTCTTT. Translation: CASSLGANTEAFF.

This chain uses TRBV11-2 with TRBJ2-7; either TRBD1 or TRBD2 may fit D (6 bases each). CDR1 is SGHAT, CDR2 FQNNGV, per germline. CDR3 length: 15 amino acids. Trimming removed 7 bases at V and 0 bases at J, with 16 bases between. CDR3 DNA sequence: TGTGCCAGCACCACGGGGGCTTCTAGCTCCTACGAGCAGTACTTC. This gives the protein CASTTGASSSYEQYF.

The chain recombines TRBV28 with TRBJ1-2; a weak D match, TRBD1 (5 bases). The ends were cut back, 5 bases at V and 5 bases at J, with 15 bases in the middle. The CDR3 length is 14 residues. CDR1 and CDR2 from the germline V gene are MDHEN and SYDVKM. CDR3 amino acids: CASSPAARVYGYTF. CDR3 sequence (DNA): TGTGCCAGCAGTCCCGCGGCCAGGGTATATGGCTACACCTTC.

This rearrangement joins TRBV5-1 to TRBJ1-1; the D gene is possibly TRBD1 (6 bases). Germline V gene lookup returns CDR1 SGHRS and CDR2 YFSETQ. V lost 0 bases to trimming and J lost 4 bases, with 10 bases between them. The CDR3 is 14 residues long. The chain's CDR3 is CASSLATGSTEAFF. CDR3 coding DNA: TGCGCCAGCAGCTTGGCCACAGGGAGCACTGAAGCTTTCTTT.

The CDR3 spells CASSLTLGSGTEAFF. The CDR3 DNA sequence: TGTGCCAGCAGCTTGACACTAGGGTCGGGCACTGAAGCTTTCTTT. The V and J genes are TRBV5-8 and TRBJ1-1, with unresolved D. Trimming left V 1 base short and J 4 bases short, with 14 bases between. CDR3 size: 15 residues. CDR1 is SGHTS, CDR2 YDEGEE, per germline.

The rearrangement uses TRBV9 and TRBJ2-7; the D gene is possibly TRBD2 (5 bases). V lost 2 bases, J lost 6 bases, and 21 bases lay in between. The germline CDR1 and CDR2 sequences are SGDLS and YYNGEE. The CDR3 is 16 amino acids. CDR3 nucleotides: TGTGCCAGCAGCGTTGGTTCACGGGGTGGGGAATTCGAGCAGTACTTC. It is translated as CASSVGSRGGEFEQYF.